The subject of this entry is one TCR beta chain. Per the authors' pipeline: By means of reference gene primer amplification, nucleated cell counts were estimated. Clones were sequenced by immunoSEQ multiplex PCR, and TCRdb holds only the in-frame ones, with some missing. The V and J calls and clone size were taken over from that table, and D and trimming were inferred from the DNA. The top ten hold 35% to 40% of the sample, which has 100,000 to 150,000 clones, 79% seen once. The data derive from a study of blood T cell repertoires in COVID-19. Overall study: The United States, Italy and Spain supplied acute and convalescent COVID-19 samples.

J gave up 6 bases and V 6 bases, and 12 bases lay outside the gene matches. This CDR3 spans 15 amino acids. Germline lookup yields CDR1 MNHEY and CDR2 SVGEGT. V gene TRBV6-2 or TRBV6-3 combines with J gene TRBJ1-2; TRBD1 matches at 8 bases. Sequenced sample: peripheral blood. The clonotype originates from a middle-aged man with active or convalescent COVID-19. The CDR3 DNA reads as TGTGCCAGCAGCCTAGACAGGGGAGTGGGAGATGGCTACACCTTC. It specifies CASSLDRGVGDGYTF.